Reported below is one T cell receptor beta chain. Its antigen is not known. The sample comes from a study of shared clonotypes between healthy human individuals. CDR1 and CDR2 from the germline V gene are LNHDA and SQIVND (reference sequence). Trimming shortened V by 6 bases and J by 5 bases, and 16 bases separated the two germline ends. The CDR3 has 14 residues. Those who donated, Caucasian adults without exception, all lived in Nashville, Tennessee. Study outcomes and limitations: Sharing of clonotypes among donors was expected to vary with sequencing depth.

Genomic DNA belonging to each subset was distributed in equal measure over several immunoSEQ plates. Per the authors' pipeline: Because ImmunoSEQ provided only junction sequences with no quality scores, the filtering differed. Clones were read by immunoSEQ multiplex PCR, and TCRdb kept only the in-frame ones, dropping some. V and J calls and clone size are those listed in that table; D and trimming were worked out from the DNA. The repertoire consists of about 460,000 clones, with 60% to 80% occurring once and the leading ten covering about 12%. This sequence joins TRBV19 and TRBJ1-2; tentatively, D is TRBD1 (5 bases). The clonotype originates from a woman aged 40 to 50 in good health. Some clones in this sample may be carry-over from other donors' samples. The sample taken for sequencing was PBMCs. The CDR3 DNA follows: TGTGCCAGTAGGCTCCGCGGGGGGGAATATGGCTACACCTTC. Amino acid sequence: CASRLRGGEYGYTF.